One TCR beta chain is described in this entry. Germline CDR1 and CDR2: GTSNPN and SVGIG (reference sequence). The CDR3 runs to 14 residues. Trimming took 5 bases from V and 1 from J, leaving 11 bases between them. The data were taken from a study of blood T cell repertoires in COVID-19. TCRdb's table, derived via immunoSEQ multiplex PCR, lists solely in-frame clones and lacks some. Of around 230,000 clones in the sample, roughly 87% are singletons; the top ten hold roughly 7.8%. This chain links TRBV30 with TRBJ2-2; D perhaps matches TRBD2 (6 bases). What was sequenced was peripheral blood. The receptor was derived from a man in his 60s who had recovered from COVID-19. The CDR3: CAWAGGENTGELFF. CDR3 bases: TGTGCCTGGGCCGGAGGGGAGAACACCGGGGAGCTGTTTTTT. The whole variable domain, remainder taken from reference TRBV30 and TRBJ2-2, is SQTIHQWPATLVQPVGSPLSLECTVEGTSNPNLYWYRQAAGRGLQLLFYSVGIGQISSEVPQNLSASRPQDRQFILSSKKLLLSDSGFYLCAWAGGENTGELFFGEGSRLTVL.